The T cell receptor (beta chain) described here comes from a study of blood T cell repertoires in COVID-19. Study information: From the United States, Italy and Spain came samples of acute and convalescent COVID-19. Nucleic acid was either cDNA or gDNA, and it came from T cells, B-cell-depleted T cells, or PBMCs.

Germline-derived CDR1 and CDR2 are LNHDA and SQIVND (reference sequence). The length of the CDR3 is 13 residues. Losses at the gene ends were 7 bases for V and 4 bases for J; bases not matched to a gene: 4. This clone was picked up one time. Participants' own reports of clinical history determined their cohort assignment. In the study's own analysis: The authors estimated nucleated cell counts from reference gene primer amplification. Assay: immunoSEQ multiplex PCR; the TCRdb copy retains only in-frame clones and omits some. The V and J calls and clone size were taken over from that table, and D and trimming were inferred from the DNA. The data contain about 340,000 clones, about 86% of them singletons.

This receptor was taken from a woman between 40 and 55 years old with acute COVID-19. The chain links TRBV19 to TRBJ1-3, with 7 nucleotides matching TRBD1. The sample comprised PBMCs or T cells enriched from blood (not recorded which). CDR3 amino acids: CASMDRSGNTIYF. CDR3 bases: TGTGCCAGTATGGACAGGTCCGGAAACACCATATATTTT.